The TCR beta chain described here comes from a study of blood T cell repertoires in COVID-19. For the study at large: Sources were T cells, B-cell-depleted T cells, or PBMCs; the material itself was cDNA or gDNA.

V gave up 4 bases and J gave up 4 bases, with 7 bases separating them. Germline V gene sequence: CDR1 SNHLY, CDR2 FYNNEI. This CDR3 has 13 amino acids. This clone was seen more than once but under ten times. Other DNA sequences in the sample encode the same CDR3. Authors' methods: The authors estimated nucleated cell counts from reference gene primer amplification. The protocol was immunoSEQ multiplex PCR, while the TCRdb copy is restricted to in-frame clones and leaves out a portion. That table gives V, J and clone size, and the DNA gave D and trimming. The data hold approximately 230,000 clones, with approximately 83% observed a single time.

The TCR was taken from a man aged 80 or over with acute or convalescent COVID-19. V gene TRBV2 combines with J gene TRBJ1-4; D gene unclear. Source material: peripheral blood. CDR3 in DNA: TGTGCCAGCAGTGGAGATAGTAATGAAAAACTGTTTTTT. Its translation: CASSGDSNEKLFF.